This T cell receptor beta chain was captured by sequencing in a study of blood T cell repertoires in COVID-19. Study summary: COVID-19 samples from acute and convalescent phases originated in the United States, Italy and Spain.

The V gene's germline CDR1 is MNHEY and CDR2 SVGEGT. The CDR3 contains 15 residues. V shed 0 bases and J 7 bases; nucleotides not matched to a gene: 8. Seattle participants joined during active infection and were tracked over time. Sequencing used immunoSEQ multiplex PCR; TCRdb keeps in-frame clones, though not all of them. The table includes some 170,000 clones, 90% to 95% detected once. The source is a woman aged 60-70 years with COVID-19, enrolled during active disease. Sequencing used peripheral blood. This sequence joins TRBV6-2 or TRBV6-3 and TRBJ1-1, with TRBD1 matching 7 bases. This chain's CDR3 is CASSYSSVGGFEAFF. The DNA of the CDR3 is TGTGCCAGCAGTTACTCGAGTGTAGGGGGCTTTGAAGCTTTCTTT.